The next 17 T cell receptor beta chains were all read from a single sample in a study of OX40 agonist ivuxolimab in advanced cancers. The assay was immunoSEQ multiplex PCR, and TCRdb's table has in-frame clones only and misses some. The sample lists some 99,000 clones, roughly 91% occurring once. The sample here was CD4+ or CD8+ T cells sorted from blood, taken in a trial of the OX40 agonist ivuxolimab. The receptors originated from an adult with an advanced solid tumor such as melanoma, head and neck, liver or kidney cancer.

The chain is built from TRBV28 and TRBJ2-7; 7 bases are a match to TRBD1. The germline V gene encodes CDR1 MDHEN and CDR2 SYDVKM. This CDR3 contains 15 residues. Unmatched junction bases numbered 11, after V lost 6 bases and J lost 3 bases. The CDR3 DNA reads TGTGCCAGCAGCAGCAGGGCAGGGGGAGTCTACGAGCAGTACTTC. Translating it yields CASSSRAGGVYEQYF. The full variable domain, completed using reference TRBV28 and TRBJ2-7, is DVKVTQSSRYLVKRTGEKVFLECVQDMDHENMFWYRQDPGLGLRLIYFSYDVKMKEKGDIPEGYSVSREKKERFSLILESASTNQTSMYLCASSSRAGGVYEQYFGPGTRLTVT.

The CDR3 loop is CASSPTRGASEAFF. The CDR3 nucleotides are TGTGCCAGTAGTCCCACGAGGGGCGCATCTGAAGCTTTCTTT. The genes are TRBV19 and TRBJ1-1; D may be TRBD1 (5 bases). V shed 5 bases and J shed 6 bases, with 16 bases lying between them. Germline values: CDR1 LNHDA, CDR2 SQIVND (reference sequence). This CDR3 is built from 14 residues.

The rearrangement links TRBV15 to TRBJ1-1; D is uncertain. Germline V gene data show CDR1 as LNHNV and CDR2 as YYDKDF (reference sequence). V was trimmed by 0 bases and J by 4 bases, leaving 9 bases between them. CDR3 length: 14 residues. As DNA, the CDR3 is TGTGCCACCAGCAGAGATTTGGGGTCCACTGAAGCTTTCTTT. This codes for CATSRDLGSTEAFF.

The chain links TRBV19 to TRBJ1-5, with 8 bases identical to TRBD1. Per the germline V gene, CDR1 is LNHDA and CDR2 is SQIVND (reference sequence). The length of the CDR3 is 13 residues. The V gene end was trimmed by 5 bases and the J gene end by 8 bases; junction bases not matched to a gene: 5. CDR3 DNA: TGTGCCAGTAGTTCTGACAGGGGTGAGCCCCAGCATTTT. It codes for CASSSDRGEPQHF.

CDR3 loop: CASSQDIKYNEQFF. CDR3 in DNA: TGCGCCAGCAGCCAAGATATAAAATACAATGAGCAGTTCTTC. The rearrangement joins TRBV4-3 to TRBJ2-1, with D unclear. The CDR3 runs 14 residues. Trimming stripped 0 bases from V and 4 bases from J, with 7 bases between. Per the germline V gene, CDR1 is LGHNA and CDR2 is YSLEER.

The chain recombines TRBV19 with TRBJ1-4, with unresolved D. Germline lookup yields CDR1 LNHDA and CDR2 SQIVND (reference sequence). Trimming took 2 bases from V and 6 from J, leaving 16 bases between them. The CDR3 is made up of 16 amino acids. The CDR3 sequence: CASSISIVFSYEKLFF. The CDR3 DNA reads as TGTGCCAGTAGTATATCAATTGTTTTCTCTTATGAAAAACTGTTTTTT.

The rearrangement uses TRBV27 and TRBJ2-6; 8 bases agree with TRBD1. Germline values: CDR1 MNHEY, CDR2 SMNVEV (reference sequence). The length of the CDR3 is 16 residues. V dropped 7 bases and J dropped 0; count of bases not matched to a gene: 5. CDR3 region: CASTRDRPSGANVLTF. As DNA, the CDR3 is TGTGCCAGCACAAGGGACAGGCCCTCTGGGGCCAACGTCCTGACTTTC.

V gene TRBV10-3 combines with J gene TRBJ1-1; the D gene is possibly TRBD1 (6 bases). Germline CDR1 ENHRY, CDR2 SYGVKD. The CDR3 covers 13 residues. Between the trimmed V and J ends, which lost 10 bases and 4 bases, there was a span of 16 bases. CDR3 nucleotides: TGTGCCACCCTCAGGGGAGCGGGCACTGAAGCTTTCTTT. It translates to CATLRGAGTEAFF.

V is TRBV19 and J is TRBJ2-5, with D possibly being TRBD1 (6 bases). This CDR3 spans 13 amino acids. Deletions cut 4 bases from V and 2 bases from J, with 8 bases between. Per germline, CDR1 LNHDA and CDR2 SQIVND (reference sequence). The CDR3 is CASSTGDQETQYF. For the CDR3, the DNA is TGTGCCAGTAGTACAGGGGATCAAGAGACCCAGTACTTC.

The chain is built from TRBV4-3 and TRBJ2-3, with 12 nucleotides matching TRBD2. The CDR3 consists of 18 residues. V was pared by 0 bases and J by 6 bases, with 10 bases of the junction left unmatched. CDR1 is LGHNA and CDR2 is YSLEER in the germline V gene. This CDR3 reads CASSQDWPSGRARDTQYF. In DNA form, the CDR3 reads TGCGCCAGCAGCCAAGACTGGCCTAGCGGGAGGGCCAGGGATACGCAGTATTTT.

This clone occurred once. The same CDR3 can be traced to other DNA sequences in this sample. This sequence joins TRBV29-1 and TRBJ2-5, with 9 bases that match TRBD1. CDR1 is SQVTM and CDR2 is ANQGSEA in the germline V gene. J was trimmed by 2 bases and V by 4 bases; bases with no gene match: 5. There are 14 residues in the CDR3. CDR3 coding DNA: TGCAGCGTTGCCCTCGGGACAGGGCAAGAGACCCAGTACTTC. This gives the protein CSVALGTGQETQYF.

The chain combines TRBV6-1 with TRBJ2-7; D possibly corresponds to TRBD2 (6 bases). There are 14 residues in the CDR3. CDR1 MNHNS and CDR2 SASEGT come from the germline V gene. V lost 2 bases, J lost 4 bases, and 12 bases lay in between. CDR3 protein: CASSETGLTYEQYF. CDR3 bases: TGTGCCAGCAGTGAAACGGGACTTACTTACGAGCAGTACTTC.

The V call is TRBV25-1, the J call TRBJ2-5; no reliable D call. V was trimmed by 1 base and J by 5 bases, leaving 11 bases between them. CDR1 is MGHDK, CDR2 SYGVNS, per germline. There are 14 residues in the CDR3. The CDR3, as DNA: TGTGCCAGCAGTGAATTAGGATCGGGTGAGACCCAGTACTTC. Translation gives CASSELGSGETQYF.

This chain links TRBV19 with TRBJ2-5; D ambiguous. V lost 7 bases to trimming and J lost 0 bases, with 12 bases between them. Germline V gene lookup returns CDR1 LNHDA and CDR2 SQIVND (reference sequence). The CDR3 sequence is 14 residues long. DNA of the CDR3: TGTGCCAGTAAAGAGGATACGTACCAAGAGACCCAGTACTTC. Amino acid sequence: CASKEDTYQETQYF.

The J gene is TRBJ2-6, the V gene TRBV23-1; TRBD1 matches 7 bases. TRBV23-1 carries the ORF label, with uncertain function. The CDR3 covers 16 residues. The ends lost 0 bases at V and 2 bases at J; junction bases unmatched: 1. For the CDR3, the DNA is TGCGCCAGCAGTCAATCAGGGGGCCCTGGGGCCAACGTCCTGACTTTC. Its translation: CASSQSGGPGANVLTF.

V and J are TRBV14 and TRBJ2-4; 8 bases are a match to TRBD2. Losses at the gene ends were 4 bases for V and 8 bases for J; bases not matched to a gene: 7. CDR1 and CDR2 from the germline V gene are SGHDN and FVKESK. The CDR3 has 14 residues. The CDR3 bases are TGTGCCAGCAGCCGGTGGACTAGCTCCGACATTCAGTACTTC. Its translation is CASSRWTSSDIQYF. Using reference TRBV14 and TRBJ2-4 for the parts outside the CDR3, the full variable domain is EAGVTQFPSHSVIEKGQTVTLRCDPISGHDNLYWYRRVMGKEIKFLLHFVKESKQDESGMPNNRFLAERTGGTYSTLKVQPAELEDSGVYFCASSRWTSSDIQYFGAGTRLSVL.

This sequence joins TRBV7-3 and TRBJ2-1; tentatively, D is TRBD1 (6 bases). Germline lookup yields CDR1 SGHTA and CDR2 FQGTGA. This CDR3 comprises 14 residues. The V and J ends lost 5 bases and 4 bases respectively, with 12 bases between them. CDR3 sequence: CASSPGQTYNEQFF. As DNA, the CDR3 is TGTGCCAGCAGCCCGGGACAAACATACAATGAGCAGTTCTTC.